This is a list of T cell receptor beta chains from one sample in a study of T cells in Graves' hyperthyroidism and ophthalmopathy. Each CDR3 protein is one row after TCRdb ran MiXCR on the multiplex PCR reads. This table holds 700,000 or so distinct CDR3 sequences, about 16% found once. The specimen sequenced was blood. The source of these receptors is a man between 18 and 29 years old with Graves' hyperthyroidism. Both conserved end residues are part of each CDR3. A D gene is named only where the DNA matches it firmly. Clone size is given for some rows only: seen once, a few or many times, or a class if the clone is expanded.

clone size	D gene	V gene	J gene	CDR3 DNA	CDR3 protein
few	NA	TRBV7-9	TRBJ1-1	TGTGCCAGCAGCTTACAGGGGAGGACTGAAGCTTTCTTT	CASSLQGRTEAFF
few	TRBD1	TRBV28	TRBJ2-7	TGTGCCAGCAGTTTCCGGGCAGGGGGCTCCGAGCAGTACTTC	CASSFRAGGSEQYF
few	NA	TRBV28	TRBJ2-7	TGTGCCAGCAGTCCTGGGGGCCTCACCGGCTACGAGCAGTACTTC	CASSPGGLTGYEQYF
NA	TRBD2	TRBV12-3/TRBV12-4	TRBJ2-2	TGTGCCAGCACCCGACCGGGGGGACCTACCGGGGAGCTGTTTTTT	CASTRPGGPTGELFF
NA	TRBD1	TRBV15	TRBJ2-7	TGTGCCACCAGCAGAGGAGTAGGACAGGGGGCGGGCGAGCAGTACTTC	CATSRGVGQGAGEQYF
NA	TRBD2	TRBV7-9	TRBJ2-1	TGTGCCAGCAGCTCGGGACTAGCGGGTAACCGCAATGAGCAGTTCTTC	CASSSGLAGNRNEQFF
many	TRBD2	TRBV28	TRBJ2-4	TGTGCCAGCAGTCCCCTCTGGACTAGCGGCCGCGGGAACATTCAGTACTTC	CASSPLWTSGRGNIQYF
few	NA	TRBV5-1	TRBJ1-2	TGCGCCAGCAGCTTGAATCCAGGACCCTATGGCTACACCTTC	CASSLNPGPYGYTF
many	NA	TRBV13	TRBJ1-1	TGTGCCAGCAGCTTAGAAGCTCGGGGAGCGGCTTTCTTT	CASSLEARGAAFF
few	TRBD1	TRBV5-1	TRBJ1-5	TGCGCCAGCAGCTTGGGGGACAGGAGGGGTCAGCCCCAGCATTTT	CASSLGDRRGQPQHF
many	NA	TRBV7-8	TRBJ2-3	TGTGCCAGCAGCCCGAGGACCACCGCCCGCACAGATACGCAGTATTTT	CASSPRTTARTDTQYF
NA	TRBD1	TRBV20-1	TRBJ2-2	TGCAGTGCTAGTCAAAAAGGGGGCGCGGACACCGGGGAGCTGTTTTTT	CSASQKGGADTGELFF
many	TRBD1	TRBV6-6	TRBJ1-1	TGTGCCAGCAGTTACTCGCGACGAACCGGGACAGGGGGAAAGACTGAAGCTTTCTTT	CASSYSRRTGTGGKTEAFF
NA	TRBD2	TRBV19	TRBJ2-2	TGTGCCAGTAGTATATATAGCGGGAGGGCCACCACCGGGGAGCTGTTTTTT	CASSIYSGRATTGELFF
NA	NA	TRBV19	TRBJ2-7	TGTGCCATAATCTACGAGCAGTACTTC	CAIIYEQYF
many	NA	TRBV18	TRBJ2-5	TGTGCCAGCTCACCACGCCGAGGGGAGACCCAGTACTTC	CASSPRRGETQYF
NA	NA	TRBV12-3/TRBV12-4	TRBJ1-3	TGTGCCAGCAGTTTAACAGTAGGAAACACCATATATTTT	CASSLTVGNTIYF
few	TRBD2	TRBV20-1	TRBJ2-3	TGCAGTGCTAGATACGGCGGGAGAACAGATACGCAGTATTTT	CSARYGGRTDTQYF